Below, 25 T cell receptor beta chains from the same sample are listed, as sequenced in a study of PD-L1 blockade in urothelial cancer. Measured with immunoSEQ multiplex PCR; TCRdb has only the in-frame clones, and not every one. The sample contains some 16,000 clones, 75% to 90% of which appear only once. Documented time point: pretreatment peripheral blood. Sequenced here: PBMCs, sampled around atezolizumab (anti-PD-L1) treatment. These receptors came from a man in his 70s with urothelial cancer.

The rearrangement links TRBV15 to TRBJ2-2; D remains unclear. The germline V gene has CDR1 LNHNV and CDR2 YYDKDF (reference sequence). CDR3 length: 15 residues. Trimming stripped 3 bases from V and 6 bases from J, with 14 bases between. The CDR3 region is CATSSFRTMAGELFF. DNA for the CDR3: TGTGCCACCAGCAGTTTTAGAACTATGGCCGGGGAGCTGTTTTTT.

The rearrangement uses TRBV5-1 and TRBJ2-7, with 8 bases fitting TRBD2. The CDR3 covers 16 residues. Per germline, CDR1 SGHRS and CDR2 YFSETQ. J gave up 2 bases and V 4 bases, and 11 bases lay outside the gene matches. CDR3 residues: CASSPDQRGLPYEQYF. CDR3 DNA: TGCGCCAGCAGCCCGGACCAGCGGGGGCTCCCCTACGAGCAGTACTTC. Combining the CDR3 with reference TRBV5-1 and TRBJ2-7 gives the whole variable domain KAGVTQTPRYLIKTRGQQVTLSCSPISGHRSVSWYQQTPGQGLQFLFEYFSETQRNKGNFPGRFSGRQFSNSRSEMNVSTLELGDSALYLCASSPDQRGLPYEQYFGPGTRLTVT.

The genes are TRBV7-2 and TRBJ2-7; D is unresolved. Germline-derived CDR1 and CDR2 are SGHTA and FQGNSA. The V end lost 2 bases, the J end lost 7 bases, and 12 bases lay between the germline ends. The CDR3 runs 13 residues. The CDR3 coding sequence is TGTGCCAGCAGCTTAAGTAGCCTTTGGGAGCAGTACTTC. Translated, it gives CASSLSSLWEQYF.

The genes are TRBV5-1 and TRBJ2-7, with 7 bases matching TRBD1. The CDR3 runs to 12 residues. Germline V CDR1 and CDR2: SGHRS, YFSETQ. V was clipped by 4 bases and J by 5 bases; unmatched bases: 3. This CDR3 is CASSVQGNEQYF. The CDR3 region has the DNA TGCGCCAGCAGCGTACAGGGGAACGAGCAGTACTTC.

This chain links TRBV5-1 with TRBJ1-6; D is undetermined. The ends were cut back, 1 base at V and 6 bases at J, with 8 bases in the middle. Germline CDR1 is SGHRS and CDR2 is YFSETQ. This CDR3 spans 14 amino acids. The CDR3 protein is CASSLLQFNSPLHF. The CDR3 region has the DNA TGCGCCAGCAGCTTGTTACAGTTTAATTCACCCCTCCACTTT.

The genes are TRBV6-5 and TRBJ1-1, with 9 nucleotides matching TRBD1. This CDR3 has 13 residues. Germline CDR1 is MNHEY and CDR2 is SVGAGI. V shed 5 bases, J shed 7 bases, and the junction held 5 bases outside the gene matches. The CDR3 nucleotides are TGTGCCAGCAGTCTCGGGACAGGGTATGAAGCTTTCTTT. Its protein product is CASSLGTGYEAFF.

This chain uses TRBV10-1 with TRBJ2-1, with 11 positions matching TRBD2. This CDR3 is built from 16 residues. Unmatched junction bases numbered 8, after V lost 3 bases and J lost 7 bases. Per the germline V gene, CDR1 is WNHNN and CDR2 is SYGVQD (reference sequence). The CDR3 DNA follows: TGCGCCAGCAGTGATCCTAGCGGGGGGATTCTGAATGAGCAGTTCTTC. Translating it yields CASSDPSGGILNEQFF.

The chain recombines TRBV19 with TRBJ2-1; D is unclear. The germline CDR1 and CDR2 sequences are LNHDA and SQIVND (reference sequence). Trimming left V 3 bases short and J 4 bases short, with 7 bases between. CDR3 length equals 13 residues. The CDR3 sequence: CASSIDTYNEQFF. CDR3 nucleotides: TGTGCCAGTAGTATCGACACGTACAATGAGCAGTTCTTC.

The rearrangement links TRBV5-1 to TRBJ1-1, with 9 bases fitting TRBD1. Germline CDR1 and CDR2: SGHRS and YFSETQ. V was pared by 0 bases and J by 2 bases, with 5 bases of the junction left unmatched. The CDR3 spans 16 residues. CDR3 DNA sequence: TGCGCCAGCAGCTTGGCGGGACAGGGCCTCAACACTGAAGCTTTCTTT. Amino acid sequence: CASSLAGQGLNTEAFF.

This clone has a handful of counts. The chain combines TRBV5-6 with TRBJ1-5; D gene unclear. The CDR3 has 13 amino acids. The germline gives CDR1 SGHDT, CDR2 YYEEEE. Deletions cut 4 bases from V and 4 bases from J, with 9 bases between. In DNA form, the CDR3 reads TGTGCCAGCAGCGACTCACCGAATCAGCCCCAGCATTTT. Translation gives CASSDSPNQPQHF.

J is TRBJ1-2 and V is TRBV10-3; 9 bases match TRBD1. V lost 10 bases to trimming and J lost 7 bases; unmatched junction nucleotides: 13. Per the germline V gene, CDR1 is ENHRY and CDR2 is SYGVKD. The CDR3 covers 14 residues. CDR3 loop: CATRDTGGEGGYTF. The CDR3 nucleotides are TGTGCCACGAGAGATACAGGGGGCGAAGGTGGCTACACCTTC.

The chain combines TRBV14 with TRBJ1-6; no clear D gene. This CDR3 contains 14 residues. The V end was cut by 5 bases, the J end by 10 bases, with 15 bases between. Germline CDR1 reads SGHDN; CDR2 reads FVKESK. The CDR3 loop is CASSYTGIESPLHF. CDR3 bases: TGTGCCAGCAGCTACACCGGGATAGAGTCACCCCTCCACTTT.

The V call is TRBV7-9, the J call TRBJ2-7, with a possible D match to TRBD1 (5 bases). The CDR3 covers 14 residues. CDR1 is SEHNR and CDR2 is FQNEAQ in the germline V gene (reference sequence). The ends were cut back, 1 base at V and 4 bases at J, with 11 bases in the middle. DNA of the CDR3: TGTGCCAGCAGCTTAGGGGGCCTCGTATACGAGCAGTACTTC. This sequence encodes CASSLGGLVYEQYF.

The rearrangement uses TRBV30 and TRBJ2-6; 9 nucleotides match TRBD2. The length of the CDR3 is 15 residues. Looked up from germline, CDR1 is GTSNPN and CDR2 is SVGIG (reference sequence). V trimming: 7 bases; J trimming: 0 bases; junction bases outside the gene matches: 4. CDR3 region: CAYSGGPSGANVLTF. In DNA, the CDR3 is TGTGCCTATAGCGGGGGCCCCTCTGGGGCCAACGTCCTGACTTTC. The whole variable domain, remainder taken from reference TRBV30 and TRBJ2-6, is SQTIHQWPATLVQPVGSPLSLECTVEGTSNPNLYWYRQAAGRGLQLLFYSVGIGQISSEVPQNLSASRPQDRQFILSSKKLLLSDSGFYLCAYSGGPSGANVLTFGAGSRLTVL.

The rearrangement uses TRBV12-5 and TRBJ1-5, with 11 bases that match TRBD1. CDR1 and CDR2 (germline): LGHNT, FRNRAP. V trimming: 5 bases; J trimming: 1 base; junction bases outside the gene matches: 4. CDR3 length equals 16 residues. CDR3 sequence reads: CASGGQGARSNQPQHF. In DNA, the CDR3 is TGTGCTAGTGGTGGACAGGGGGCGAGAAGCAATCAGCCCCAGCATTTT.

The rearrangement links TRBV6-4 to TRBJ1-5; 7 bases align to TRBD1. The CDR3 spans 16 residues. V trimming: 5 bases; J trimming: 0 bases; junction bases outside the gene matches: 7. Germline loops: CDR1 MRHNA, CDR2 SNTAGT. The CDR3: CASSHQGETSNQPQHF. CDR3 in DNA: TGTGCCAGCAGTCACCAGGGGGAAACTAGCAATCAGCCCCAGCATTTT.

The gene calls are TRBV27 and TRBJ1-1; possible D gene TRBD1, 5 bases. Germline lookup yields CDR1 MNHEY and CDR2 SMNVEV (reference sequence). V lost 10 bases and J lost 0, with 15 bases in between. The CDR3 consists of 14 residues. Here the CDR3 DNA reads TGTGCCACACATACAGGATACATGAACACTGAAGCTTTCTTT. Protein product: CATHTGYMNTEAFF.

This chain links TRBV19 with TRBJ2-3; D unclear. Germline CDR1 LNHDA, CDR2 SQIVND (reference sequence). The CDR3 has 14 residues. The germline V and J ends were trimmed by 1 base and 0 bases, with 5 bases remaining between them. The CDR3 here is CASSIVSSTDTQYF. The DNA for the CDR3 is TGTGCCAGTAGTATAGTGTCTAGCACAGATACGCAGTATTTT. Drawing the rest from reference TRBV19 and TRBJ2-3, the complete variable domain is DGGITQSPKYLFRKEGQNVTLSCEQNLNHDAMYWYRQDPGQGLRLIYYSQIVNDFQKGDIAEGYSVSREKKESFPLTVTSAQKNPTAFYLCASSIVSSTDTQYFGPGTRLTVL.

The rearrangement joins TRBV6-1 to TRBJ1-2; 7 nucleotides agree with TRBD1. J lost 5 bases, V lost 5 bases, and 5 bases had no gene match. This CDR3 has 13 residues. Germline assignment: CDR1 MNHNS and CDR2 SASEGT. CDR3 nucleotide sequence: TGTGCCAGCAGTTCCGGGACAGAGTATGGCTACACCTTC. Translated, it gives CASSSGTEYGYTF.

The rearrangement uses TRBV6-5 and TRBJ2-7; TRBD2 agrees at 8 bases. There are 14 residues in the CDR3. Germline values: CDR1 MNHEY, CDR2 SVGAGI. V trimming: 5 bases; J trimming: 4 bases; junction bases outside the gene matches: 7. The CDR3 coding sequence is TGTGCCAGCAGTCCGTTTGGCGGGGGGTACGAGCAGTACTTC. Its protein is CASSPFGGGYEQYF.

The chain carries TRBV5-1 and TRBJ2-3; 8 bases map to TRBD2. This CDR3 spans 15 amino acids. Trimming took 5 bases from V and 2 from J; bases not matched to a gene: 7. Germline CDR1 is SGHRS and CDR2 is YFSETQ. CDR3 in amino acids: CASSDRAGVTDTQYF. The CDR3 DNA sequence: TGCGCCAGCAGTGATCGAGCGGGGGTCACAGATACGCAGTATTTT.

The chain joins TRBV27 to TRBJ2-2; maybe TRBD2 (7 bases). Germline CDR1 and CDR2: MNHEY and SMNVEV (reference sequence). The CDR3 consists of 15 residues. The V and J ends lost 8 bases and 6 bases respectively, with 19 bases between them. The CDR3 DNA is TGTGCCAGCCGCACGCCGGGGGGCCGGTCCGGGGAGCTGTTTTTT. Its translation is CASRTPGGRSGELFF.

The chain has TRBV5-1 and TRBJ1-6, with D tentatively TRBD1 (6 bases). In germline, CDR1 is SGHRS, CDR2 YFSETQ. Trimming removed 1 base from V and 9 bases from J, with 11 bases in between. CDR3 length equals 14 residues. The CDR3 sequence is CASSLSTGSSPLHF. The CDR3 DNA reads TGCGCCAGCAGCTTGTCGACAGGCAGTTCACCCCTCCACTTT.

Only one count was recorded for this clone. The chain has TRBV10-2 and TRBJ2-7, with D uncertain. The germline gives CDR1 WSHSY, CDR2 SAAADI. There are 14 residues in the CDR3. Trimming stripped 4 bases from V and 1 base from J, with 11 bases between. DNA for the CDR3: TGCGCCAGCAGTGGCGTAGAGAGATCCTACGAGCAGTACTTC. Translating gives CASSGVERSYEQYF.

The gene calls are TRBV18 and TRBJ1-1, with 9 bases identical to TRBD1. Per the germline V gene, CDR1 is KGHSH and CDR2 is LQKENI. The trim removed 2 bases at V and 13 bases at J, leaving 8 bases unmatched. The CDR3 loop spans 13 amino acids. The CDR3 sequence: CASSPTWDRENFF. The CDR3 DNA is TGTGCCAGCTCACCAACATGGGACAGGGAGAATTTCTTT.